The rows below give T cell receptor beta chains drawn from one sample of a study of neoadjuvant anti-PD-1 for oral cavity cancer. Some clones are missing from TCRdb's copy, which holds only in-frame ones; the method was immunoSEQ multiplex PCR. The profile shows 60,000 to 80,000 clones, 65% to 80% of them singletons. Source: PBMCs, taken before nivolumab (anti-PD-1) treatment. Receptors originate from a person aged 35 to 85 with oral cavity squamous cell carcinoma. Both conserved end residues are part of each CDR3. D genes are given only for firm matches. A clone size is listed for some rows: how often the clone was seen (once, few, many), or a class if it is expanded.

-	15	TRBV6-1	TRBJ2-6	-	TGTGCCATAAAGGGGGGAATCACTGGGGCCAACGTCCTGACTTTC	CAIKGGITGANVLTF
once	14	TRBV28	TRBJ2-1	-	TGTGCCAGCATCCGAGGTGGTTCCTACAATGAGCAGTTCTTC	CASIRGGSYNEQFF
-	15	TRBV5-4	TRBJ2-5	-	TGTGCCAGCACGTCTCAAGGGCACCTACAAGAGACCCAGTACTTC	CASTSQGHLQETQYF
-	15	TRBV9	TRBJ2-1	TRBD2	TGTGCCAGCAGCGTAAGTACTAGCGGGATTAATGAGCAGTTCTTC	CASSVSTSGINEQFF
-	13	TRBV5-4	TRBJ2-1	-	TGTGCCAGCAGCCCTGACAGTTACAATGAGCAGTTCTTC	CASSPDSYNEQFF
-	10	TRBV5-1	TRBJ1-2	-	TGCGCCAGCGGGCAGTGGGGCTACACCTTC	CASGQWGYTF
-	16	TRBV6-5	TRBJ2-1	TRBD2	TGTGCCAGCAGTTCACCTCCCGCGGGAGGGCCCAATGAGCAGTTCTTC	CASSSPPAGGPNEQFF
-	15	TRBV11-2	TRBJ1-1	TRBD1	TGTGCCAGCAGCTTTCGACAGGGGGTGTTAACTGAAGCTTTCTTT	CASSFRQGVLTEAFF
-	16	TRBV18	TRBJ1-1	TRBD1	TGTGCCAGCTCACCGAACAGGGGAGGATTGAACACTGAAGCTTTCTTT	CASSPNRGGLNTEAFF
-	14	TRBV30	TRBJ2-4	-	TGTGCCTGGAGTGGATCGGAGGCCAAAAACATTCAGTACTTC	CAWSGSEAKNIQYF
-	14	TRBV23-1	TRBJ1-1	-	TGCGCCAGCAATAAGGGGACCCAGTTGCCTGAAGCTTTCTTT	CASNKGTQLPEAFF
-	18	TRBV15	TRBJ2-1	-	TGTGCCACCAGCAGAGACCCCTCCGGGAGCGGGTACTACAATGAGCAGTTCTTC	CATSRDPSGSGYYNEQFF
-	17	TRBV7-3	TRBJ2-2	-	TGTGCCAGCAGCCGGACCCTCAGCCCCTCAAACACCGGGGAGCTGTTTTTT	CASSRTLSPSNTGELFF
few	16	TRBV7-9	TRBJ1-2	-	TGTGCCAGCACCGTCCTATCAACGGGGCGGTCCTATGGCTACACCTTC	CASTVLSTGRSYGYTF
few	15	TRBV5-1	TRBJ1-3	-	TGCGCCAGCAGCTTGGACGGCAGGGGTGGAAACACCATATATTTT	CASSLDGRGGNTIYF
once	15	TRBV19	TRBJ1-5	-	TGTGCCAGTAGTATGTTCGGCTATAGCAATCAGCCCCAGCATTTT	CASSMFGYSNQPQHF
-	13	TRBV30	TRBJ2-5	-	TGTGCCTGGAGTGGAGGGGTCCAAGAGACCCAGTACTTC	CAWSGGVQETQYF
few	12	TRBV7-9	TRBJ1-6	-	TGTGCCAGCAGCTCTACAGATTCACCCCTCCACTTT	CASSSTDSPLHF
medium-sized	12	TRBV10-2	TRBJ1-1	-	TGCGCCAGCAGTGAGTGGCAGGGGAGGGCTTTCTTT	CASSEWQGRAFF
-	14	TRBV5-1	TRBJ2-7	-	TGCGCCAGCAGCTCCCTGGGTGGGGTCTACGAGCAGTACTTC	CASSSLGGVYEQYF
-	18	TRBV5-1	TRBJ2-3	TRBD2	TGCGCCAGCAGCTTGAGAGCGGGGGGACTTCAACGCACAGATACGCAGTATTTT	CASSLRAGGLQRTDTQYF
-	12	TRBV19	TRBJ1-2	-	TGTGCCAGTATGAGAGCGAACTATGGCTACACCTTC	CASMRANYGYTF
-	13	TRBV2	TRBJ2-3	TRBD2	TGTGCCGGAAGCGGGGGGAGCACAGATACGCAGTATTTT	CAGSGGSTDTQYF
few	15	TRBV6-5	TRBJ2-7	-	TGTGCCAGCAGTTACTCAGGGGGTCGTACCTACGAGCAGTACTTC	CASSYSGGRTYEQYF